This is a list of T cell receptor beta chains from one sample in a study of cytomegalovirus exposure and HLA in healthy donors. Generated by immunoSEQ multiplex PCR, the TCRdb table keeps only in-frame clones and is missing some. Of some 190,000 clones in the sample, around 79% were seen once. The sequenced sample consisted of PBMCs. Every receptor here comes from a woman between 50 and 59 years old in good health and CMV-seronegative. CDR3s leave out the opening cysteine and the closing phenylalanine or tryptophan. The D gene is left open where the match is weak.

D: NA
V: TRBV9
J: TRBJ1-4
CDR3: ASSALGNGLMNEKLF

D: NA
V: TRBV2
J: TRBJ1-5
CDR3: ASKEDKLIGNQPQH

D: TRBD1
V: TRBV11-2
J: TRBJ2-4
CDR3: ASSPIGTGLAKNIQY

D: TRBD2
V: TRBV7-9
J: TRBJ2-1
CDR3: ASRSTAGERYNEQF

D: NA
V: TRBV6-1
J: TRBJ1-1
CDR3: ASSAMGGQGEAF

D: NA
V: TRBV4-2
J: TRBJ1-4
CDR3: ASSQDYGREKLF

D: NA
V: TRBV18
J: TRBJ1-1
CDR3: ASSLRANTEAF

D: NA
V: TRBV2
J: TRBJ1-5
CDR3: ASILDTASGQPQH

D: TRBD1
V: TRBV5-6
J: TRBJ1-2
CDR3: ASSLITGQGVLSYGYT

D: NA
V: TRBV5-1
J: TRBJ2-2
CDR3: ASSLSANTGELF

D: TRBD1
V: TRBV13
J: TRBJ1-2
CDR3: ASSSRTGFGYT

D: NA
V: TRBV28
J: TRBJ2-7
CDR3: ASTTRRAGRFYEQY

D: TRBD1
V: TRBV11-3
J: TRBJ1-1
CDR3: ASSLSQGIGEAF

D: NA
V: TRBV5-4
J: TRBJ1-5
CDR3: ASSFGYGSNQPQH

D: NA
V: TRBV9
J: TRBJ2-5
CDR3: ASSYRVQETQY

D: TRBD2
V: TRBV5-1
J: TRBJ2-7
CDR3: ASSRGLAGGTNPPTKY

D: TRBD2
V: TRBV5-1
J: TRBJ2-5
CDR3: ASSLGIAGTSQETQY

D: TRBD2
V: TRBV2
J: TRBJ2-1
CDR3: ASSDPTGLAGNNEQF

D: NA
V: TRBV19
J: TRBJ2-1
CDR3: ASNQGVNYNEQF

D: NA
V: TRBV18
J: TRBJ1-5
CDR3: ASSPAQSNQPQH

D: TRBD2
V: TRBV12-5
J: TRBJ2-3
CDR3: ASAQAGLTDTQY

D: NA
V: TRBV18
J: TRBJ1-2
CDR3: ASSRQGYGYT

D: TRBD1
V: TRBV6-1
J: TRBJ2-3
CDR3: ASSVRGQASSTDTQY

D: NA
V: TRBV12-2
J: TRBJ2-4
CDR3: ASRLLRDSSENIQY

D: NA
V: TRBV6-5
J: TRBJ2-7
CDR3: ASSSTSRASKQY

D: NA
V: TRBV29-1
J: TRBJ2-3
CDR3: SVERDTDTQY

D: NA
V: TRBV6-1
J: TRBJ1-5
CDR3: ASSESIQTGYSNQPQH

D: NA
V: TRBV19
J: TRBJ2-1
CDR3: ASSMFQGKQF

D: NA
V: TRBV25-1
J: TRBJ2-7
CDR3: ASSESGFGGAYEQY

D: NA
V: TRBV6-5
J: TRBJ1-4
CDR3: ASSENEKLF

D: NA
V: TRBV4-3
J: TRBJ1-5
CDR3: ASSQVWGGAQPQH

D: TRBD2
V: TRBV4-3
J: TRBJ2-7
CDR3: ASSPYPLATSSYEQY

D: NA
V: TRBV4-2
J: TRBJ1-1
CDR3: ASSQRGQSTEAF

D: NA
V: TRBV27
J: TRBJ1-5
CDR3: ASSPRQNSRGDQPQH

D: TRBD2
V: TRBV7-2
J: NA
CDR3: ASSLALRGTGGNNEQF

D: TRBD1
V: TRBV6-5
J: TRBJ1-2
CDR3: ASRSTGIHYGYT

D: TRBD2
V: TRBV19
J: TRBJ2-2
CDR3: ASSVVAGGSWELF

D: NA
V: TRBV28
J: TRBJ1-5
CDR3: ASSTHSSNQPQH

D: TRBD1
V: TRBV6-5
J: TRBJ1-2
CDR3: ASRDTGEVYGYT

D: NA
V: TRBV7-9
J: TRBJ2-2
CDR3: ASSLALLNTGELF

D: NA
V: TRBV18
J: TRBJ1-5
CDR3: ASSGGSNQPQH

D: NA
V: TRBV6-5
J: TRBJ1-2
CDR3: ASRREAVGNYGYT

D: TRBD2
V: TRBV5-1
J: TRBJ2-1
CDR3: ASSLASGAYNEQF

D: NA
V: TRBV6-5
J: NA
CDR3: ASSSGTIYEQY

D: NA
V: TRBV18
J: TRBJ1-2
CDR3: ASSPRGQQGFTNYGYT

D: NA
V: TRBV12-5
J: TRBJ2-1
CDR3: ASGSKGVLDEQF